These 11 T cell receptor beta chains came from one sample sequenced in a study of cytomegalovirus exposure and HLA in healthy donors. Use of 60 Vbeta and 13 Jbeta primers characterized the PCR. Sequenced by immunoSEQ multiplex PCR; TCRdb stores in-frame clones only, minus some. The repertoire holds more than 110,000 clones, about 78% seen once, with roughly 2.8% in the top ten. The sequenced sample consisted of PBMCs. Receptors were obtained from a male donor in good health and CMV-seronegative.

This clone showed up just once. This chain uses TRBV27 with TRBJ2-1; 10 bases agree with TRBD2. The V gene's germline CDR1 is MNHEY and CDR2 SMNVEV (reference sequence). V dropped 5 bases and J dropped 0; count of bases not matched to a gene: 13. The CDR3 runs to 19 residues. The CDR3: CASSPTVQSGRASYNEQFF. The CDR3 DNA sequence: TGTGCCAGCAGTCCCACCGTCCAGAGCGGGAGGGCCTCCTACAATGAGCAGTTCTTC.

The chain combines TRBV27 with TRBJ2-5, with D perhaps TRBD1 (6 bases). The germline V gene encodes CDR1 MNHEY and CDR2 SMNVEV (reference sequence). The V and J ends lost 2 bases and 5 bases respectively, with 9 bases between them. The CDR3 runs to 13 residues. The CDR3 loop is CASSLPGAETQYF. In DNA form, the CDR3 reads TGTGCCAGCAGTTTACCAGGGGCGGAGACCCAGTACTTC.

DNA of the CDR3: TGTGCCTGGAGCGCAGGGGGATTTTGGGATGGCTACACCTTC. This translates into CAWSAGGFWDGYTF. The chain recombines TRBV30 with TRBJ1-2; 7 nucleotides align to TRBD1. CDR1 and CDR2 from the germline V gene are GTSNPN and SVGIG (reference sequence). With V trimmed by 3 bases and J by 6 bases, 10 bases remained unmatched. The CDR3 runs 14 residues.

In its sample, this clone was seen a few times. The rearrangement joins TRBV6-5 to TRBJ2-7; possibly TRBD1 for D (5 bases). V was trimmed by 6 bases and J by 6 bases, leaving 15 bases between them. The length of the CDR3 is 13 residues. Germline-derived CDR1 and CDR2 are MNHEY and SVGAGI. This chain's CDR3 is CASSPTASLEQYF. CDR3 coding DNA: TGTGCCAGCAGCCCGACAGCGTCACTCGAGCAGTACTTC.

J is TRBJ2-7 and V is TRBV5-6, with D perhaps TRBD2 (5 bases). The CDR3 runs to 17 residues. Looked up from germline, CDR1 is SGHDT and CDR2 is YYEEEE. V lost 1 base and J 1 base, leaving 18 bases between the germline ends. The DNA of the CDR3 is TGTGCCAGCAGCTTGAGGCGAGACCCGGGGAGATCCTACGAGCAGTACTTC. It specifies CASSLRRDPGRSYEQYF.

For the CDR3, the DNA is TGTGCCAGTAGGACCCCGGAGACAGATACGCAGTATTTT. Its translation: CASRTPETDTQYF. The gene calls are TRBV19 and TRBJ2-3; no definite D call. V was cut by 6 bases and J by 3 bases, with 10 bases left in between. The germline V gene has CDR1 LNHDA and CDR2 SQIVND (reference sequence). The CDR3 loop spans 13 amino acids.

The J gene is TRBJ2-1, the V gene TRBV7-6, with unresolved D. Deletions cut 1 base from V and 3 bases from J, with 7 bases between. The CDR3 extends over 14 amino acids. Germline assignment: CDR1 SGHVS and CDR2 FNYEAQ. The DNA of the CDR3 is TGTGCCAGCAGCTTAGAGTTGAGCTACAATGAGCAGTTCTTC. It translates to CASSLELSYNEQFF.

The chain carries TRBV7-2 and TRBJ1-2, with 9 bases aligning to TRBD1. The CDR3 totals 13 residues. CDR1 and CDR2 (germline): SGHTA, FQGNSA. V was pared by 5 bases and J by 7 bases, with 5 bases of the junction left unmatched. CDR3 loop: CASSQQGARGYTF. CDR3 sequence (DNA): TGTGCCAGCAGCCAACAGGGGGCGCGTGGCTACACCTTC.

This clone was recorded once. The chain combines TRBV20-1 with TRBJ1-1; D not certain. Germline V gene sequence: CDR1 DFQATT, CDR2 SNEGSKA (reference sequence). The CDR3 spans 11 residues. Trimming stripped 5 bases from V and 1 base from J, with 5 bases between. The CDR3, as DNA: TGCAGTGCTTCTACGAACACTGAAGCTTTCTTT. Protein sequence: CSASTNTEAFF.

The chain has TRBV30 and TRBJ2-2; 8 bases align to TRBD1. Germline V gene sequence: CDR1 GTSNPN, CDR2 SVGIG (reference sequence). V was clipped by 0 bases and J by 5 bases; unmatched bases: 5. The CDR3 extends over 15 amino acids. This chain's CDR3 is CAWSVADRETGELFF. CDR3 nucleotides: TGTGCCTGGAGTGTAGCGGACAGGGAAACCGGGGAGCTGTTTTTT.

The chain has TRBV27 and TRBJ1-5; 7 bases are shared with TRBD1. The V gene end was trimmed by 4 bases and the J gene end by 6 bases; junction bases not matched to a gene: 12. The CDR3 has 16 amino acids. The germline gives CDR1 MNHEY, CDR2 SMNVEV (reference sequence). CDR3: CASSSGTALLGQPQHF. CDR3 DNA: TGTGCCAGCAGTTCTGGGACAGCCCTCCTGGGTCAGCCCCAGCATTTT.